A few counts support the clone carrying this T cell receptor beta chain. What it binds is unknown. Distinct nucleotide sequences in the sample also encode this CDR3. The data belong to a study of CD8+ T cells in alopecia areata. Study details: Twice a day, 5 to 10 mg of oral tofacitinib was administered to treated patients. Overall study findings and caveats: Among the cells sequenced in scalp samples are also the resident alphabeta T cells of normal skin. Compared with normal scalp, lesional scalp had higher clonality and more expanded CD8+ clones.

Treatment given: oral pan-JAK inhibitor, 5-10 mg twice daily. The investigators collected lesional scalp punch biopsies and peripheral blood from alopecia areata patients. Germline CDR1 and CDR2: SGHAT and FQNNGV. The V segment lost 3 bases and the J segment 7 bases; nucleotides outside the gene matches: 2. The length of the CDR3 is 12 residues. The sequencing template was cDNA reverse transcribed from extracted RNA. Clones were read by immunoSEQ multiplex PCR, and TCRdb kept only the in-frame ones, dropping some. The repertoire holds roughly 6,600 clones, with roughly 75% as singletons. The sequence was collected from a human donor with alopecia areata. This chain links TRBV11-2 with TRBJ2-7; the match to TRBD1 covers 8 bases. Sequencing used skin, obtained at week 4, from a patient treated with tofacitinib. The CDR3 region is CASSLDRVEQYF. The CDR3 region has the DNA TGTGCCAGCAGCTTGGACAGGGTTGAGCAGTACTTC.